Presented here are 2 T cell receptor beta chains from one specimen sequenced in a study of post-analysis software for immune sequencing data. Findings and limits, study-wide: Comparison of patients with controls showed five TRBV segments more frequent in patients, TRBV5-6, TRBV5-1 and TRBV20-1 among them.

Built from TCR beta cDNA, the libraries had unique molecular identifiers in them. Each CDR3 protein gets one entry after TCRdb re-called the PCR reads with MiXCR. Of hundreds of thousands of distinct CDR3 sequences listed, about 60% are singletons. These receptors have no identified antigens. The sample comprised blood. These receptors originate from a girl aged 2 to 9 with multiple sclerosis.

The V call is TRBV2, the J call TRBJ2-4, with a possible D match to TRBD2 (6 bases). The germline V gene has CDR1 SNHLY and CDR2 FYNNEI. CDR3 length: 14 amino acids. Trimming pared 6 bases from V and 3 bases from J, leaving 12 bases between. This CDR3 is CASRPGEVKNIQYF. CDR3 bases: TGTGCCAGCAGGCCGGGGGAGGTCAAAAACATTCAGTACTTC.

The chain uses TRBV5-6 and TRBJ2-7; D is possibly TRBD1 or TRBD2 (5 bases each). CDR3 length: 14 residues. Trimming removed 5 bases at V and 5 bases at J, with 17 bases between. CDR1 and CDR2 from the germline V gene are SGHDT and YYEEEE. CDR3 in DNA: TGTGCCAGCAGTCCAACGGGGCGGCGCCACGAGCAGTACTTC. Its protein is CASSPTGRRHEQYF.